Sequencing of this TCR beta chain was carried out in a study of blood T cell repertoires in COVID-19. Study overall: PBMCs, B-cell-depleted T cells, or T cells provided the cDNA or gDNA that made up the material.

Methods used by the authors: Amplified reference gene primers provided the basis for estimating nucleated cell counts. The method was immunoSEQ multiplex PCR; TCRdb's version includes in-frame clones alone and lacks a portion of them. D and trimming come from the DNA, and the V and J calls and clone size come from that table. The sample holds just over 650,000 clones, around 89% seen once. The TCR originated in a woman aged 18-29 years with acute or convalescent COVID-19. Sequences were obtained from peripheral blood.

CDR3: CASSSDILGVGTEAFF. CDR3 bases: TGCGCCAGCAGCTCCGACATCCTGGGCGTGGGCACTGAAGCTTTCTTT. The genes are TRBV5-1 and TRBJ1-1; no definite D call. The CDR3 loop spans 16 amino acids. Germline V CDR1 and CDR2: SGHRS, YFSETQ. V was shortened by 3 bases and J by 4 bases, with 19 bases between the two germline ends.